Described below is a single TCR beta chain sequence and its context. Its antigen is not known. The data were obtained in a study of cytomegalovirus exposure and HLA in healthy donors. Study conclusions and caveats: There were over 150 TCR beta chains listed as cytomegalovirus-associated.

This CDR3 comprises 13 residues. Per the germline V gene, CDR1 is SGHRS and CDR2 is YFSETQ. Trimming pared 2 bases from V and 7 bases from J, leaving 10 bases between. In the PCR, 60 Vbeta and 13 Jbeta primers were used. Assay: immunoSEQ multiplex PCR; the TCRdb copy retains only in-frame clones and omits some. The data hold some 160,000 clones, with roughly 80% observed a single time. The source material was PBMCs. The source of this sequence is a woman aged 25 to 39 in good health and CMV-seronegative. The chain is built from TRBV5-1 and TRBJ1-3, with D tentatively TRBD1 (6 bases). The CDR3: CASSFEGENTIYF. The CDR3, as DNA: TGCGCCAGCAGCTTCGAGGGGGAGAACACCATATATTTT.